This record covers a single T cell receptor beta chain. Profiled with immunoSEQ multiplex PCR; TCRdb holds only in-frame clones, not every one. Of about 36,000 clones in the sample, 91% were seen once. J gave up 4 bases and V 6 bases, and 6 bases lay outside the gene matches. Germline V gene data show CDR1 as SNHLY and CDR2 as FYNNEI. This CDR3 has 14 residues. The data are from a study of T cell changes during pregnancy in multiple sclerosis. This rearrangement joins TRBV2 to TRBJ1-1, with 9 bases lining up with TRBD1. The TCR was taken from a female donor in good health, enrolled as a control in a pregnancy study. Material: CD4+ T cells from peripheral blood mononuclear cells, obtained in the second trimester of pregnancy. The chain's CDR3 is CASRDRQGGTEAFF. The CDR3 DNA follows: TGTGCCAGCAGAGATAGACAGGGGGGCACTGAAGCTTTCTTT.